This TCR beta chain emerged from a study of blood T cells in healthy people across ages. The V and J ends lost 6 bases and 6 bases, in that order; junction bases with no gene match: 4. The CDR3 covers 15 residues. The V gene's germline CDR1 is ENHRY and CDR2 SYGVKD. A second PCR of about 6 to 12 cycles used a sample-barcoded 5' primer and a J-beta primer mix. TCRdb analysed the 5' RACE reads with MiXCR anew, one entry per CDR3 protein. The sample lists some 880,000 distinct CDR3 sequences, roughly 35% seen once, with 13% in the top ten. The chain joins TRBV10-3 to TRBJ2-1, with 14 positions matching TRBD2. The clonotype comes from a man aged 18 to 29 in good health. Source material: blood. CDR3 sequence: CAIRRTSGGPNEQFF. The CDR3 nucleotides are TGTGCCATCAGGAGGACTAGCGGGGGGCCCAATGAGCAGTTCTTC.